The next 18 T cell receptor beta chains were all read from a single sample in a study of CD8+ T cells in alopecia areata. As to treatment: oral pan-JAK inhibitor, 5-10 mg twice daily. Extraction of RNA preceded its reverse transcription into cDNA, which served as the sequencing template. The protocol was immunoSEQ multiplex PCR, while the TCRdb copy is restricted to in-frame clones and leaves out a portion. This sample has 110,000 to 150,000 clones, with roughly 54% found just once. Source: CD8+ T cells sorted from blood, taken at week 4, from a patient treated with tofacitinib. The receptors originated from a human donor with alopecia areata.

The chain carries TRBV13 and TRBJ1-1; no clear D gene. The V end lost 5 bases, the J end lost 7 bases, and 14 bases lay between the germline ends. CDR1 and CDR2 (germline): PRHDT, FYEKMQ (reference sequence). This CDR3 contains 13 residues. The CDR3 sequence: CASSTNLRNEAFF. DNA for the CDR3: TGTGCCAGCAGCACCAATTTGAGAAATGAAGCTTTCTTT.

The chain uses TRBV7-6 and TRBJ1-6, with D perhaps matching TRBD1 (5 bases). V was shortened by 1 base and J by 10 bases, with 23 bases between the two germline ends. There are 18 residues in the CDR3. CDR1 is SGHVS and CDR2 is FNYEAQ in the germline V gene. CDR3 DNA: TGTGCCAGCAGCTTAGAGAGTAGCGACAGCGAGTTTGGGTCACCCCTCCACTTT. Translating gives CASSLESSDSEFGSPLHF.

The chain uses TRBV27 and TRBJ2-7; D unresolved. Germline lookup yields CDR1 MNHEY and CDR2 SMNVEV (reference sequence). The CDR3 has 14 amino acids. V was cut by 11 bases and J by 5 bases, with 22 bases left in between. The chain's CDR3 is CAGSPTSSWDEQYF. Written as DNA, the CDR3 is TGTGCCGGCTCCCCGACCTCCTCATGGGACGAGCAGTACTTC.

This clone showed up just a few times. This rearrangement joins TRBV29-1 to TRBJ2-7; D is perhaps TRBD1 (5 bases). In germline, CDR1 is SQVTM, CDR2 ANQGSEA. The CDR3 consists of 14 residues. The V gene lost 1 base and the J gene lost 1 base, with 11 bases spanning the gap. The CDR3 loop reads CSVEGQKDSYEQYF. The CDR3 DNA follows: TGCAGCGTTGAAGGACAGAAGGATTCCTACGAGCAGTACTTC.

The genes are TRBV4-1 and TRBJ1-1, with 8 bases identical to TRBD1. This CDR3 spans 12 amino acids. Germline assignment: CDR1 MGHRA and CDR2 YSYEKL. V shed 5 bases, J shed 6 bases, and the junction held 2 bases outside the gene matches. CDR3 sequence (DNA): TGCGCCAGCAGCGACAGGGGAGCTGAAGCTTTCTTT. This sequence encodes CASSDRGAEAFF.

This sequence joins TRBV29-1 and TRBJ2-7; possible D gene TRBD1, 6 bases. V dropped 3 bases and J dropped 4 bases, with 16 bases sitting between them. The CDR3 spans 14 residues. Germline V CDR1 and CDR2: SQVTM, ANQGSEA. The CDR3 sequence: CSVEGLQGGYEQYF. Written as DNA, the CDR3 is TGCAGCGTTGAGGGTCTACAGGGCGGGTACGAGCAGTACTTC.

This clone was seen a handful of times. This chain links TRBV7-2 with TRBJ1-1; 9 bases are a match to TRBD1. The V gene's germline CDR1 is SGHTA and CDR2 FQGNSA. The CDR3 totals 15 residues. The V and J ends lost 4 bases and 5 bases, in that order; junction bases with no gene match: 8. The CDR3 is CASSSKPTGGTEAFF. CDR3 coding DNA: TGTGCCAGCAGCTCCAAACCGACAGGGGGGACTGAAGCTTTCTTT.

This clone was found a few times. The CDR3 region is CSVEGTSGELFF. In DNA form, the CDR3 reads TGCAGCGTTGAAGGGACCTCCGGGGAGCTGTTTTTT. J is TRBJ2-2 and V is TRBV29-1; D is undetermined. This CDR3 region has 12 residues. Trimming pared 1 base from V and 6 bases from J, leaving 6 bases between. Germline-derived CDR1 and CDR2 are SQVTM and ANQGSEA.

The chain carries TRBV11-2 and TRBJ2-1; D may be TRBD1 (6 bases). This CDR3 is 12 amino acids long. Germline V gene data show CDR1 as SGHAT and CDR2 as FQNNGV. The V gene lost 10 bases and the J gene lost 5 bases, with 12 bases spanning the gap. CDR3 sequence (DNA): TGTGCCACCAGGGGAACCCACAATGAGCAGTTCTTC. It codes for CATRGTHNEQFF.

The V and J genes are TRBV6-6 and TRBJ1-5; D remains unclear. Germline assignment: CDR1 MNHNY and CDR2 SVGAGI (reference sequence). Trimming shortened V by 6 bases and J by 6 bases, and 12 bases separated the two germline ends. The CDR3 has 13 residues. CDR3 loop: CASRASRGQPQHF. The CDR3 region has the DNA TGTGCCAGCAGGGCCTCTCGAGGTCAGCCCCAGCATTTT.

The rearrangement uses TRBV5-6 and TRBJ2-3; possibly TRBD1 or TRBD2 for D (5 bases each). The CDR3 covers 17 residues. CDR1 and CDR2 from the germline V gene are SGHDT and YYEEEE. V lost 0 bases, J lost 1 base, and 15 bases lay in between. CDR3 region: CASSLGTVLGGTDTQYF. As DNA, the CDR3 is TGTGCCAGCAGCTTGGGGACTGTCCTAGGGGGCACAGATACGCAGTATTTT.

A few counts support this clone. This chain uses TRBV6-1 with TRBJ2-7; D is perhaps TRBD2 (5 bases). The CDR3 is 15 residues long. The germline V gene has CDR1 MNHNS and CDR2 SASEGT. Trimming took off 0 bases at V and 0 bases at J, with 9 bases between the two ends. The CDR3 sequence: CASSEATGSSYEQYF. The CDR3 nucleotides are TGTGCCAGCAGTGAAGCAACGGGGAGCTCCTACGAGCAGTACTTC.

For the CDR3, the DNA is TGTGCCAGCAGCCCCGGGACAACGAACACCGGGGAGCTGTTTTTT. It encodes CASSPGTTNTGELFF. This chain joins TRBV5-6 and TRBJ2-2; possible D gene TRBD1, 6 bases. This CDR3 is built from 15 residues. Trimming removed 4 bases from V and 0 bases from J, with 10 bases in between. Germline loops: CDR1 SGHDT, CDR2 YYEEEE.

This clone occurred a few times. The CDR3 protein is CASSLDRGTYEQYF. The CDR3 nucleotides read TGTGCCAGCAGCTTGGACAGGGGTACCTACGAGCAGTACTTC. V and J are TRBV5-4 and TRBJ2-7; 7 bases agree with TRBD1. In germline, CDR1 is SGHNT, CDR2 YYREEE (reference sequence). The CDR3 has 14 residues. The J segment lost 2 bases and the V segment lost 0 bases, leaving 2 bases of the junction unmatched.

J is TRBJ2-7 and V is TRBV18; no reliable D call. V shed 3 bases and J shed 5 bases, with 17 bases lying between them. This CDR3 spans 15 amino acids. Germline CDR1 and CDR2: KGHSH and LQKENI. CDR3 in amino acids: CASSPFDGVKDEQYF. The CDR3, as DNA: TGTGCCAGCTCACCCTTTGATGGGGTAAAGGACGAGCAGTACTTC.

This rearrangement joins TRBV11-2 to TRBJ2-7; D possibly corresponds to TRBD2 (5 bases). CDR3 length equals 13 residues. The V gene lost 3 bases and the J gene lost 5 bases, with 11 bases spanning the gap. In germline, CDR1 is SGHAT, CDR2 FQNNGV. CDR3 sequence (DNA): TGTGCCAGCAGCTTTGGACGGGATCACGAGCAGTACTTC. Amino acid sequence: CASSFGRDHEQYF.

The chain couples TRBV4-1 to TRBJ1-6; 8 positions match TRBD1. The CDR3 is 14 residues long. Germline lookup yields CDR1 MGHRA and CDR2 YSYEKL. The junction had 6 bases not matched to a gene; V was cut back by 5 bases and J by 9 bases. CDR3: CASSTATGASPLHF. The CDR3 coding sequence is TGCGCCAGCAGCACTGCGACAGGGGCTTCACCCCTCCACTTT.

The J gene is TRBJ2-7, the V gene TRBV27; TRBD2 matches at 11 bases. This CDR3 region has 15 residues. Germline V CDR1 and CDR2: MNHEY, SMNVEV (reference sequence). V shed 5 bases, J shed 1 base, and the junction held 4 bases outside the gene matches. Here the CDR3 reads CASSPGTSGSYEQYF. The CDR3, as DNA: TGTGCCAGCAGTCCAGGGACTAGCGGATCCTACGAGCAGTACTTC.